Listed below are T cell receptor beta chains from one sample, sequenced in a study of shared T cell receptors in the human thymus. Profiled with immunoSEQ multiplex PCR; TCRdb holds only in-frame clones, not every one. The sample comprises 720,000 or so clones, 70% to 90% of which are singletons, and around 0.0094% rests with the top ten. These sequences were also reported in another study, on human thymus T cells.

Sequences were obtained from thymocytes. The receptors shown here come from a girl under three years old with a congenital heart defect. CDR3s include the opening cysteine and the closing phenylalanine or tryptophan. A D gene is named only where the DNA matches it firmly. Expanded clones get a size class; other rows say once, few or many, or leave the size out.

J gene: TRBJ2-7
clone size: NA
V gene: TRBV7-2
D gene: TRBD1
CDR3 protein: CASSLAGDRVVPYEQYF
CDR3 DNA: TGTGCCAGCAGCTTAGCCGGAGACAGGGTTGTCCCTTACGAGCAGTACTTC

J gene: TRBJ1-2
clone size: NA
V gene: TRBV5-1
D gene: NA
CDR3 protein: CASSLYPPGRGSFLNYGYTF
CDR3 DNA: TGCGCCAGCAGCTTGTACCCTCCCGGCAGGGGAAGTTTTTTAAACTATGGCTACACCTTC

J gene: TRBJ1-2
clone size: NA
V gene: TRBV5-4
D gene: NA
CDR3 protein: CASSSRGAANYGYTF
CDR3 DNA: TGTGCCAGCAGCTCCCGCGGAGCCGCTAACTATGGCTACACCTTC

J gene: TRBJ1-2
clone size: NA
V gene: TRBV4-3
D gene: TRBD1
CDR3 protein: CASSLPGGSIRDPNYGYTF
CDR3 DNA: TGCGCCAGCAGCCTCCCAGGGGGTAGTATACGGGACCCTAACTATGGCTACACCTTC

J gene: TRBJ2-5
clone size: NA
V gene: TRBV28
D gene: NA
CDR3 protein: CASSINALKETQYF
CDR3 DNA: TGTGCCAGCAGTATCAACGCCCTAAAAGAGACCCAGTACTTC

J gene: TRBJ2-1
clone size: once
V gene: TRBV7-8
D gene: NA
CDR3 protein: CASSLYHNYNEQFF
CDR3 DNA: TGTGCCAGCAGCTTATACCACAACTACAATGAGCAGTTCTTC

J gene: TRBJ1-5
clone size: NA
V gene: TRBV5-8
D gene: TRBD1
CDR3 protein: CASRRQGNSNQPQHF
CDR3 DNA: TGTGCCAGCAGGCGACAGGGTAATAGCAATCAGCCCCAGCATTTT

J gene: TRBJ2-3
clone size: NA
V gene: TRBV28
D gene: NA
CDR3 protein: CASRYQGVTDTQYF
CDR3 DNA: TGTGCCAGCAGATACCAGGGTGTCACAGATACGCAGTATTTT

J gene: TRBJ1-3
clone size: few
V gene: TRBV4-1
D gene: NA
CDR3 protein: CASSPRGSGNTIYF
CDR3 DNA: TGCGCCAGCAGCCCCCGGGGCTCTGGAAACACCATATATTTT

J gene: TRBJ2-5
clone size: NA
V gene: TRBV7-2
D gene: NA
CDR3 protein: CASSFTRGETQYF
CDR3 DNA: TGTGCCAGCAGCTTCACTAGAGGAGAGACCCAGTACTTC

J gene: TRBJ2-7
clone size: NA
V gene: TRBV27
D gene: TRBD1
CDR3 protein: CASSSRPGQGRGEQYF
CDR3 DNA: TGTGCCAGCAGTTCCCGACCTGGACAGGGGAGAGGCGAGCAGTACTTC

J gene: TRBJ2-7
clone size: NA
V gene: TRBV30
D gene: NA
CDR3 protein: CAWTHVGGPPEQYF
CDR3 DNA: TGTGCCTGGACTCACGTAGGGGGTCCCCCCGAGCAGTACTTC

J gene: TRBJ1-4
clone size: NA
V gene: TRBV11-2
D gene: NA
CDR3 protein: CASSPPRVRLNEKLFF
CDR3 DNA: TGTGCCAGCAGCCCCCCCCGGGTGAGACTAAATGAAAAACTGTTTTTT